The rows below give T cell receptor beta chains drawn from one sample of a study of shared clonotypes between healthy human individuals. The repertoire was sequenced with immunoSEQ multiplex PCR; TCRdb's copy has only in-frame clones and lacks some. The data contain approximately 1.1 million clones, 75% to 80% of them seen just once; the ten biggest clones take up 0.5% to 0.6%. The source material was memory CD4+ T cells from PBMCs. All receptors derive from a man between 18 and 35 years old in good health. Some clones in this sample may be carry-over from other donors' samples. Each CDR3 is given with its conserved first and last residue. The D gene is left open where the match is weak. Not all rows give a size; the values are once, few, many and, for expanded clones, a class.

D gene: TRBD2; J gene: TRBJ2-3; clone size: .; V gene: TRBV9; CDR3 protein: CASSYRLAGHTDTQYF; CDR3 DNA: TGTGCCAGCAGCTACCGACTAGCGGGACACACAGATACGCAGTATTTT
D gene: .; J gene: TRBJ2-7; clone size: .; V gene: TRBV15; CDR3 protein: CATSRGQYYEQYF; CDR3 DNA: TGTGCCACCAGCAGAGGACAGTATTACGAGCAGTACTTC
D gene: .; J gene: TRBJ2-7; clone size: .; V gene: TRBV7-2; CDR3 protein: CASSLRLQTYEQYF; CDR3 DNA: TGTGCCAGCAGCCTTAGACTACAGACCTACGAGCAGTACTTC
D gene: .; J gene: TRBJ2-3; clone size: .; V gene: TRBV30; CDR3 protein: CAWRLVSTDTQYF; CDR3 DNA: TGTGCCTGGAGGTTGGTTAGCACAGATACGCAGTATTTT
D gene: .; J gene: TRBJ2-5; clone size: .; V gene: TRBV25-1; CDR3 protein: CASSDNRLAEETQYF; CDR3 DNA: TGTGCCAGCAGTGATAATCGGCTGGCAGAAGAGACCCAGTACTTC
D gene: .; J gene: TRBJ2-1; clone size: .; V gene: TRBV10-2; CDR3 protein: CASSVYLGNEQFF; CDR3 DNA: TGCGCCAGCAGTGTTTACCTAGGGAATGAGCAGTTCTTC
D gene: TRBD1; J gene: TRBJ2-3; clone size: .; V gene: TRBV5-8; CDR3 protein: CASSQGVSGGYPDTQYF; CDR3 DNA: TGTGCCAGCAGTCAAGGTGTGTCAGGGGGCTACCCAGATACGCAGTATTTT
D gene: .; J gene: TRBJ1-3; clone size: .; V gene: TRBV14; CDR3 protein: CASSQVVGNTIYF; CDR3 DNA: TGTGCCAGCAGCCAAGTGGTGGGAAACACCATATATTTT
D gene: .; J gene: TRBJ1-2; clone size: .; V gene: TRBV5-6; CDR3 protein: CASSGDGLGHGYTF; CDR3 DNA: TGTGCCAGCAGCGGGGATGGATTGGGGCATGGCTACACCTTC
D gene: TRBD2; J gene: TRBJ2-1; clone size: .; V gene: TRBV10-3; CDR3 protein: CATWTSGGGEQFF; CDR3 DNA: TGTGCCACGTGGACTAGCGGCGGAGGTGAGCAGTTCTTC
D gene: TRBD2; J gene: TRBJ2-7; clone size: .; V gene: TRBV2; CDR3 protein: CASSELPEAGTEQYF; CDR3 DNA: TGTGCCAGCAGTGAGCTTCCGGAAGCGGGAACCGAGCAGTACTTC
D gene: .; J gene: TRBJ1-1; clone size: few; V gene: TRBV25-1; CDR3 protein: CASSQGIATEAFF; CDR3 DNA: TGTGCCAGCAGTCAGGGGATAGCCACTGAAGCTTTCTTT
D gene: .; J gene: TRBJ1-2; clone size: .; V gene: TRBV15; CDR3 protein: CATSRDTGHYGYTF; CDR3 DNA: TGTGCCACCAGCAGAGATACGGGTCACTATGGCTACACCTTC
D gene: .; J gene: TRBJ1-1; clone size: .; V gene: TRBV5-4; CDR3 protein: CASSLEGNTEAFF; CDR3 DNA: TGTGCCAGCAGCTTGGAGGGGAACACTGAAGCTTTCTTT
D gene: TRBD1; J gene: TRBJ2-1; clone size: .; V gene: TRBV5-1; CDR3 protein: CASSLITGASEQFF; CDR3 DNA: TGCGCCAGCAGCTTGATAACAGGGGCTTCTGAGCAGTTCTTC
D gene: .; J gene: TRBJ2-7; clone size: .; V gene: TRBV30; CDR3 protein: CAWSQGREQYF; CDR3 DNA: TGTGCCTGGAGCCAGGGCCGCGAGCAGTACTTC
D gene: .; J gene: TRBJ2-4; clone size: many; V gene: TRBV27; CDR3 protein: CASSSPSIRNIQYF; CDR3 DNA: TGTGCCAGCAGTTCCCCGTCCATTAGAAACATTCAGTACTTC
D gene: .; J gene: TRBJ1-5; clone size: .; V gene: TRBV5-7; CDR3 protein: CASSLRSGGLSNQPRHF; CDR3 DNA: TGTGCCAGCAGCTTGCGGTCGGGGGGCCTTAGCAATCAGCCCCGGCATTTT
D gene: .; J gene: TRBJ1-2; clone size: .; V gene: TRBV2; CDR3 protein: CASSEALSGTLNYGYTF; CDR3 DNA: TGTGCCAGCAGTGAAGCGCTTTCAGGAACCCTTAACTATGGCTACACCTTC
D gene: .; J gene: TRBJ1-2; clone size: .; V gene: TRBV29-1; CDR3 protein: CSVEGQKNYGYTF; CDR3 DNA: TGCAGCGTTGAAGGACAGAAAAACTATGGCTACACCTTC
D gene: TRBD2; J gene: TRBJ2-2; clone size: .; V gene: TRBV19; CDR3 protein: CASSPNRAGTGELFF; CDR3 DNA: TGTGCCAGTAGTCCAAACCGAGCGGGAACCGGGGAGCTGTTTTTT
D gene: .; J gene: TRBJ2-1; clone size: .; V gene: TRBV2; CDR3 protein: CASSRDGPYNEQFF; CDR3 DNA: TGTGCCAGCAGCCGGGACGGGCCCTACAATGAGCAGTTCTTC
D gene: .; J gene: TRBJ2-2; clone size: .; V gene: TRBV9; CDR3 protein: CASSVRIVAGELFF; CDR3 DNA: TGTGCCAGCAGCGTCAGAATAGTCGCCGGGGAGCTGTTTTTT
D gene: .; J gene: TRBJ2-2; clone size: .; V gene: TRBV7-3; CDR3 protein: CASSRDGPNTGELFF; CDR3 DNA: TGTGCCAGCAGCAGGGACGGACCGAACACCGGGGAGCTGTTTTTT
D gene: .; J gene: TRBJ1-2; clone size: once; V gene: TRBV11-2; CDR3 protein: CAASLGPGQANYGYTF; CDR3 DNA: TGTGCCGCTTCCCTAGGGCCTGGCCAAGCTAACTATGGCTACACCTTC
D gene: .; J gene: TRBJ1-5; clone size: .; V gene: TRBV5-1; CDR3 protein: CASSLGVNQPQHF; CDR3 DNA: TGCGCCAGCAGCTTGGGGGTGAATCAGCCCCAGCATTTT
D gene: .; J gene: TRBJ2-2; clone size: few; V gene: TRBV2; CDR3 protein: CASKASRTSNTGELFF; CDR3 DNA: TGTGCCAGCAAGGCTAGCAGAACATCGAACACCGGGGAGCTGTTTTTT
D gene: TRBD2; J gene: TRBJ2-7; clone size: many; V gene: TRBV28; CDR3 protein: CASLTLLPSGTSHSYEQYF; CDR3 DNA: TGTGCCAGTCTAACCCTACTCCCTTCCGGGACTAGCCACTCCTACGAGCAGTACTTC
D gene: TRBD2; J gene: TRBJ2-7; clone size: .; V gene: TRBV4-3; CDR3 protein: CASSQVGLAGVYEQYF; CDR3 DNA: TGCGCCAGCAGCCAAGTGGGGCTAGCGGGAGTTTACGAGCAGTACTTC
D gene: .; J gene: TRBJ2-4; clone size: .; V gene: TRBV19; CDR3 protein: CASTPPGLAKNIQYF; CDR3 DNA: TGTGCCAGTACCCCACCCGGTCTAGCCAAAAACATTCAGTACTTC
D gene: .; J gene: TRBJ2-2; clone size: .; V gene: TRBV7-9; CDR3 protein: CASSSGMRAGTGELFF; CDR3 DNA: TGTGCCAGCAGCTCCGGGATGCGCGCCGGCACCGGGGAGCTGTTTTTT
D gene: .; J gene: TRBJ2-5; clone size: .; V gene: TRBV28; CDR3 protein: CASSFIGGGGETQYF; CDR3 DNA: TGTGCCAGCAGTTTTATAGGGGGCGGGGGAGAGACCCAGTACTTC
D gene: .; J gene: TRBJ1-4; clone size: .; V gene: TRBV6-6; CDR3 protein: CASGRRTREKLFF; CDR3 DNA: TGTGCCAGCGGGCGCAGGACGAGGGAAAAACTGTTTTTT
D gene: .; J gene: TRBJ1-1; clone size: .; V gene: TRBV4-1; CDR3 protein: CASSPTATLTEAFF; CDR3 DNA: TGCGCCAGCAGCCCGACTGCTACCCTCACTGAAGCTTTCTTT
D gene: .; J gene: TRBJ2-3; clone size: .; V gene: TRBV5-6; CDR3 protein: CASSLTWSTDTQYF; CDR3 DNA: TGTGCCAGCAGCTTGACGTGGAGCACAGATACGCAGTATTTT
D gene: .; J gene: TRBJ1-3; clone size: .; V gene: TRBV19; CDR3 protein: CASRKDPSSSSGNTIYF; CDR3 DNA: TGTGCCAGTAGGAAAGACCCGAGTTCAAGCTCTGGAAACACCATATATTTT
D gene: TRBD1; J gene: TRBJ1-2; clone size: .; V gene: TRBV27; CDR3 protein: CASSPTGGYGYTF; CDR3 DNA: TGTGCCAGCAGTCCGACAGGGGGCTATGGCTACACCTTC
D gene: .; J gene: TRBJ1-5; clone size: few; V gene: TRBV2; CDR3 protein: CASSEASRSNQPQHF; CDR3 DNA: TGTGCCAGCAGTGAAGCAAGCAGGAGCAATCAGCCCCAGCATTTT
D gene: .; J gene: TRBJ1-1; clone size: few; V gene: TRBV11-1; CDR3 protein: CASSFPRAMNTEAFF; CDR3 DNA: TGTGCCAGCAGCTTTCCCAGGGCTATGAACACTGAAGCTTTCTTT
D gene: .; J gene: TRBJ1-1; clone size: few; V gene: TRBV27; CDR3 protein: CASSPWGGNTEAFF; CDR3 DNA: TGTGCCAGCAGCCCCTGGGGGGGGAACACTGAAGCTTTCTTT
D gene: .; J gene: TRBJ2-2; clone size: .; V gene: TRBV1; CDR3 protein: CTSPRGVLDTGELFF; CDR3 DNA: TGCACCAGCCCAAGAGGAGTGCTAGACACCGGGGAGCTGTTTTTT